This entry lists 21 T cell receptor beta chains sequenced from one sample in a study of identifying expanded T cells in peripheral blood. Using immunoSEQ multiplex PCR, the repertoire was profiled, and TCRdb retains in-frame clones only, with some absent. The data hold around 70,000 clones, with 85% to 90% observed a single time. Sequenced input: blood. The receptor source for this set is a person between 18 and 75 years old in good health.

V usage is TRBV28 and J usage is TRBJ2-1; 9 bases match TRBD2. The ends lost 5 bases at V and 7 bases at J; junction bases unmatched: 9. Germline V lookup: CDR1 MDHEN, CDR2 SYDVKM. The CDR3 totals 15 residues. In nucleotides, the CDR3 is TGTGCCAGCAGTCCTACCGGGACTAGCCATAATGAGCAGTTCTTC. Translated: CASSPTGTSHNEQFF.

V is TRBV6-5 and J is TRBJ2-5; D is unresolved. Between the trimmed V and J ends, which lost 4 bases and 3 bases, there was a span of 3 bases. The CDR3 length is 11 residues. Germline V gives CDR1 MNHEY, CDR2 SVGAGI. The DNA of the CDR3 is TGTGCCAGCAGTTCCGAAGAGACCCAGTACTTC. This encodes CASSSEETQYF.

The chain carries TRBV28 and TRBJ1-4, with a tentative D call TRBD1 (5 bases). The germline gives CDR1 MDHEN, CDR2 SYDVKM. The CDR3 extends over 15 amino acids. V was cut by 11 bases and J by 7 bases, with 23 bases left in between. In DNA form, the CDR3 reads TGTGCCGGAAGACGGAGTTCGGGGGATTTTGAAAAACTGTTTTTT. Amino acids: CAGRRSSGDFEKLFF.

The J gene is TRBJ2-7, the V gene TRBV28; D is uncertain. The CDR3 consists of 13 residues. The germline V gene has CDR1 MDHEN and CDR2 SYDVKM. The ends were cut back, 6 bases at V and 3 bases at J, with 12 bases in the middle. This chain's CDR3 is CASRLLYSYEQYF. The CDR3, as DNA: TGTGCCAGCAGACTCCTCTACAGCTACGAGCAGTACTTC. The whole variable domain, filled in from reference TRBV28 and TRBJ2-7, reads DVKVTQSSRYLVKRTGEKVFLECVQDMDHENMFWYRQDPGLGLRLIYFSYDVKMKEKGDIPEGYSVSREKKERFSLILESASTNQTSMYLCASRLLYSYEQYFGPGTRLTVT.

In its sample, this clone was seen once. This sequence joins TRBV5-8 and TRBJ2-2; D might be TRBD1 or TRBD2, each matching 5 bases. V was clipped by 1 base and J by 4 bases, with 14 bases between them. The germline CDR1 and CDR2 sequences are SGHTS and YDEGEE. CDR3 length: 16 amino acids. CDR3 nucleotide sequence: TGTGCCAGCAGCTTGCCTGGGGGTGTAATCACCGGGGAGCTGTTTTTT. Its protein product is CASSLPGGVITGELFF.

The chain is built from TRBV30 and TRBJ2-5; D is uncertain. The last part of the DNA fits TRBJ2-7 better; the J call may be wrong. CDR3 length: 10 amino acids. Germline assignment: CDR1 GTSNPN and CDR2 SVGIG (reference sequence). CDR3 protein: CALVGNEQYF. CDR3 in DNA: TGTGCCCTTGTTGGGAACGAGCAGTACTTC.

This clone was found once. The chain links TRBV7-6 to TRBJ2-1; 13 nucleotides match TRBD2. Germline trimming cut 2 bases from V and 8 bases from J; bases unmatched to any gene: 3. Per the germline V gene, CDR1 is SGHVS and CDR2 is FNYEAQ. This CDR3 has 15 residues. The CDR3 region has the DNA TGTGCCAGCAGCTTAACCGGACTAGCGGGAGATGAGCAGTTCTTC. It yields the protein CASSLTGLAGDEQFF.

This chain connects TRBV19 to TRBJ2-4, with 8 positions matching TRBD1. V was clipped by 5 bases and J by 8 bases; unmatched bases: 8. This CDR3 is 14 amino acids long. CDR1 and CDR2 (germline): LNHDA, SQIVND (reference sequence). The CDR3 DNA follows: TGTGCCAGTAGTCCTACAGGGGGAGGTTACATTCAGTACTTC. As protein: CASSPTGGGYIQYF.

The CDR3 protein is CASSYEGPRSTDTQYF. The CDR3 region has the DNA TGTGCCAGCAGTTACGAGGGGCCACGAAGCACAGATACGCAGTATTTT. V is TRBV6-5 and J is TRBJ2-3; D is tentatively TRBD1 or TRBD2 (5 bases each). Germline V CDR1 and CDR2: MNHEY, SVGAGI. The CDR3 spans 16 residues. Deletions cut 2 bases from V and 0 bases from J, with 12 bases between.

V gene TRBV4-1 combines with J gene TRBJ1-2; tentatively, D is TRBD1 (5 bases). Between the trimmed V and J ends, which lost 5 bases and 4 bases, there was a span of 17 bases. The CDR3 has 15 amino acids. Germline CDR1 is MGHRA and CDR2 is YSYEKL. The CDR3 nucleotides read TGCGCCAGCAGCAAAGGCACAGGAGATTTCTATGGCTACACCTTC. It translates to CASSKGTGDFYGYTF.

CDR3 DNA: TGTGCCAGCAGCCGAGCCTCCGGGACAGGGGGATCCTACGAGCAGTACTTC. It encodes CASSRASGTGGSYEQYF. V gene TRBV27 combines with J gene TRBJ2-7; 11 bases match TRBD1. The CDR3 covers 17 residues. V lost 6 bases to trimming and J lost 1 base; unmatched junction nucleotides: 11. Germline V lookup: CDR1 MNHEY, CDR2 SMNVEV (reference sequence).

The V call is TRBV29-1, the J call TRBJ2-3; the match to TRBD2 covers 10 bases. The CDR3 extends over 15 amino acids. Germline V gene data show CDR1 as SQVTM and CDR2 as ANQGSEA. The V and J ends lost 5 bases and 2 bases, in that order; junction bases with no gene match: 7. The CDR3 region has the DNA TGCAGCGTTTCGGGACTAGCGAGCTTCACAGATACGCAGTATTTT. This translates into CSVSGLASFTDTQYF.

This clone was detected once. The CDR3 nucleotides are TGTGCCAGCAGCGGACAGGACAACTATGGCTACACCTTC. Translation gives CASSGQDNYGYTF. The J gene is TRBJ1-2, the V gene TRBV9; D is possibly TRBD1 (6 bases). Germline V gives CDR1 SGDLS, CDR2 YYNGEE. The CDR3 totals 13 residues. The ends were cut back, 3 bases at V and 2 bases at J, with 8 bases in the middle.

The rearrangement links TRBV2 to TRBJ2-3; no definite D call. Germline CDR1 reads SNHLY; CDR2 reads FYNNEI. The CDR3 length is 16 residues. The germline V and J ends were trimmed by 2 bases and 1 base, with 13 bases remaining between them. CDR3 region: CASSEPRLEGTDTQYF. The CDR3 DNA reads TGTGCCAGCAGTGAACCGCGCCTAGAAGGCACAGATACGCAGTATTTT.

The rearrangement links TRBV7-2 to TRBJ1-6; D is uncertain. This CDR3 is built from 15 residues. V gave up 1 base and J gave up 6 bases, with 10 bases separating them. Per germline, CDR1 SGHTA and CDR2 FQGNSA. The chain's CDR3 is CASSLELLSNSPLHF. CDR3 DNA sequence: TGTGCCAGCAGCTTAGAGCTCCTTAGTAATTCACCCCTCCACTTT.

The chain joins TRBV19 to TRBJ2-1, with 10 bases matching TRBD2. J was trimmed by 6 bases and V by 3 bases; bases with no gene match: 2. Germline lookup yields CDR1 LNHDA and CDR2 SQIVND (reference sequence). CDR3 size: 14 residues. Written as DNA, the CDR3 is TGTGCCAGTAGTATGACTAGCGGGCGCAATGAGCAGTTCTTC. It specifies CASSMTSGRNEQFF.

CDR3 coding DNA: TGTGCCAGCAGCTCAGGGGGCGCGGGGACTGAAGCTTTCTTT. Translating gives CASSSGGAGTEAFF. The chain links TRBV7-2 to TRBJ1-1; 8 bases are a match to TRBD1. Germline CDR1 SGHTA, CDR2 FQGNSA. This CDR3 spans 14 amino acids. V trimming: 4 bases; J trimming: 5 bases; junction bases outside the gene matches: 6.

The rearrangement uses TRBV9 and TRBJ2-3; 15 nucleotides agree with TRBD2. CDR1 and CDR2 (germline): SGDLS, YYNGEE. Trimming at V came to 2 bases and at J to 6 bases, leaving 4 bases not matched to a gene. This CDR3 has 16 residues. The CDR3 DNA sequence: TGTGCCAGCAGCGTCGGGACTAGCGGGGGGAGGGATACGCAGTATTTT. Its protein product is CASSVGTSGGRDTQYF.

The chain carries TRBV10-3 and TRBJ2-5; 11 positions agree with TRBD2. The CDR3 covers 13 residues. Germline V gene lookup returns CDR1 ENHRY and CDR2 SYGVKD. Trimming removed 6 bases from V and 3 bases from J; junction bases left unmatched: 0. CDR3 in amino acids: CAIRTSGEETQYF. In nucleotides, the CDR3 is TGTGCCATCAGGACTAGCGGGGAAGAGACCCAGTACTTC.

The chain uses TRBV5-1 and TRBJ2-7; D is unclear. CDR1 and CDR2 from the germline V gene are SGHRS and YFSETQ. Trimming removed 0 bases at V and 2 bases at J, with 12 bases between. The CDR3 covers 15 residues. DNA of the CDR3: TGCGCCAGCAGCTTGGATGTCGGCAGTACCTACGAGCAGTACTTC. The encoded protein is CASSLDVGSTYEQYF. Full variable domain (missing parts from reference TRBV5-1 and TRBJ2-7): KAGVTQTPRYLIKTRGQQVTLSCSPISGHRSVSWYQQTPGQGLQFLFEYFSETQRNKGNFPGRFSGRQFSNSRSEMNVSTLELGDSALYLCASSLDVGSTYEQYFGPGTRLTVT.

The chain recombines TRBV6-4 with TRBJ2-1, with D tentatively TRBD2 (5 bases). V shed 3 bases and J shed 5 bases, with 8 bases lying between them. Germline V gene lookup returns CDR1 MRHNA and CDR2 SNTAGT. The CDR3 is made up of 13 amino acids. CDR3 DNA sequence: TGTGCCAGCAGTGAGACGGGAAACAATGAGCAGTTCTTC. Amino acids: CASSETGNNEQFF.